What follows are 25 T cell receptor beta chains derived from one specimen sequenced in a study of memory CD4+ T cells and cytomegalovirus serostatus (dated by TCRdb to about 2019). Libraries were made using the immunoSEQ multiplex PCR assay. TCRdb holds this immuneACCESS table with in-frame rearrangements only. Some clones are missing; in checked studies, unresolved V genes explain under half, and the rest has no known cause. Across this sample there are tens of thousands of clones, with over 70% seen only once. The ten largest clonotypes hold around 0.6% of the sample. A FACSAria II was used to sort memory CD4+ T cells, defined as single viable CD3+CD4+CD8-CD45RO+ cells. The specimen was memory CD4+ T cells from blood. Source of these receptors: an adult in good health and CMV-seronegative.

The chain combines TRBV4-1 with TRBJ1-1; D gene unclear. This CDR3 is built from 15 residues. CDR1 MGHRA and CDR2 YSYEKL come from the germline V gene. Trimming shortened V by 1 base and J by 5 bases, and 14 bases separated the two germline ends. CDR3 sequence (DNA): TGCGCCAGCAGCCAAGGTTGGATTGATTCGACTGAAGCTTTCTTT. Amino acid sequence: CASSQGWIDSTEAFF.

The chain joins TRBV5-4 to TRBJ2-3; D is unresolved. The CDR3 consists of 12 residues. Germline V gene data show CDR1 as SGHNT and CDR2 as YYREEE (reference sequence). Deletions cut 4 bases from V and 3 bases from J, with 6 bases between. The DNA for the CDR3 is TGTGCCAGCAGCGCCGATACAGATACGCAGTATTTT. Its protein product is CASSADTDTQYF.

This clone was found once. The gene calls are TRBV2 and TRBJ2-1; D gene ambiguous. Germline-derived CDR1 and CDR2 are SNHLY and FYNNEI. V lost 6 bases, J lost 4 bases, and 19 bases lay in between. The CDR3 covers 16 residues. CDR3 residues: CASRYLPSTEYNEQFF. The CDR3 bases are TGTGCCAGCAGATACCTCCCCAGTACGGAGTACAATGAGCAGTTCTTC.

The genes are TRBV27 and TRBJ2-1, with D perhaps being TRBD1 or TRBD2 (5 bases each). With 9 bases removed from V and 2 bases from J, the gap between germline ends came to 23 bases. The CDR3 totals 17 residues. The germline gives CDR1 MNHEY, CDR2 SMNVEV (reference sequence). The DNA of the CDR3 is TGTGCCAGTGCCCTAACCGGGACCCAGAGACCCTACAATGAGCAGTTCTTC. This codes for CASALTGTQRPYNEQFF.

This clone was recorded only once. V gene TRBV11-2 combines with J gene TRBJ2-2; no reliable D call. Germline CDR1 is SGHAT and CDR2 is FQNNGV. Trimming left V 0 bases short and J 2 bases short, with 13 bases between. This CDR3 spans 17 amino acids. This CDR3 is CASSLERRLTNTGELFF. As DNA, the CDR3 is TGTGCCAGCAGCTTAGAAAGGAGACTTACTAACACCGGGGAGCTGTTTTTT. The whole variable domain, remainder taken from reference TRBV11-2 and TRBJ2-2, is EAGVAQSPRYKIIEKRQSVAFWCNPISGHATLYWYQQILGQGPKLLIQFQNNGVVDDSQLPKDRFSAERLKGVDSTLKIQPAKLEDSAVYLCASSLERRLTNTGELFFGEGSRLTVL.

The chain combines TRBV5-6 with TRBJ2-5, with 14 bases identical to TRBD2. This CDR3 is built from 17 residues. Germline CDR1 and CDR2: SGHDT and YYEEEE. Trimming at V came to 5 bases and at J to 2 bases, leaving 8 bases not matched to a gene. CDR3 nucleotides: TGTGCCAGCAGTCCAAGACTAGCGGGGGGGCGTCAAGAGACCCAGTACTTC. The encoded protein is CASSPRLAGGRQETQYF.

The J gene is TRBJ1-2, the V gene TRBV7-2; no clear D gene. Germline lookup yields CDR1 SGHTA and CDR2 FQGNSA. This CDR3 spans 16 amino acids. V was pared by 5 bases and J by 5 bases, with 21 bases between. CDR3 bases: TGTGCCAGCAGCCCGAGACCCTCCGGCAATTTATATGGCTACACCTTC. Translating gives CASSPRPSGNLYGYTF.

This chain uses TRBV14 with TRBJ2-7; no firm D call. Trimming took off 4 bases at V and 0 bases at J, with 7 bases between the two ends. CDR1 SGHDN and CDR2 FVKESK come from the germline V gene. The CDR3 extends over 13 amino acids. DNA of the CDR3: TGTGCCAGCAGCCGTGCAGTCTCCTACGAGCAGTACTTC. Encoded protein: CASSRAVSYEQYF.

V gene TRBV2 combines with J gene TRBJ1-5; no firm D call. V lost 4 bases and J lost 5, with 6 bases in between. CDR1 SNHLY and CDR2 FYNNEI come from the germline V gene. The CDR3 contains 12 residues. The CDR3 reads CASSVLDQPQHF. The CDR3 DNA reads TGTGCCAGCAGTGTGTTAGATCAGCCCCAGCATTTT.

The chain carries TRBV29-1 and TRBJ2-7, with 8 bases aligning to TRBD2. J was trimmed by 5 bases and V by 3 bases; bases with no gene match: 9. CDR3 size: 14 residues. Germline V gene data show CDR1 as SQVTM and CDR2 as ANQGSEA. The CDR3 loop is CSVDRISGVDEQYF. The CDR3 region has the DNA TGCAGCGTTGACAGAATTAGCGGGGTCGACGAGCAGTACTTC.

The V and J genes are TRBV6-4 and TRBJ1-6; D is uncertain. The CDR3 is made up of 14 amino acids. V shed 4 bases and J shed 7 bases, with 11 bases lying between them. Germline CDR1 is MRHNA and CDR2 is SNTAGT. The CDR3 loop reads CASSVGIGNSPLHF. The DNA of the CDR3 is TGTGCCAGCAGTGTTGGGATTGGGAATTCACCCCTCCACTTT.

In its sample, this clone was seen once. The identical CDR3 is also encoded by other nucleotide sequences in the sample. The chain employs TRBV2 and TRBJ1-5, with TRBD1 matching 8 bases. J lost 4 bases, V lost 4 bases, and 6 bases had no gene match. Germline V lookup: CDR1 SNHLY, CDR2 FYNNEI. This CDR3 has 15 amino acids. The chain's CDR3 is CASSGGQGGNQPQHF. The CDR3, as DNA: TGTGCCAGCAGTGGCGGACAGGGCGGAAATCAGCCCCAGCATTTT.

This chain connects TRBV11-2 to TRBJ2-2; a weak D match, TRBD1 (6 bases). CDR3 length: 13 residues. Trimming took off 3 bases at V and 6 bases at J, with 8 bases between the two ends. Germline V CDR1 and CDR2: SGHAT, FQNNGV. The CDR3 loop is CASSFTGSGELFF. CDR3 DNA sequence: TGTGCCAGCAGCTTTACAGGGTCCGGGGAGCTGTTTTTT.

The rearrangement links TRBV18 to TRBJ2-2; 7 nucleotides align to TRBD1. This CDR3 contains 15 residues. Germline V gene lookup returns CDR1 KGHSH and CDR2 LQKENI. Losses at the gene ends were 8 bases for V and 2 bases for J; bases not matched to a gene: 8. The CDR3 sequence is CASETGTANTGELFF. The CDR3 nucleotides read TGTGCCAGCGAGACCGGGACAGCTAACACCGGGGAGCTGTTTTTT.

The chain links TRBV19 to TRBJ1-5; D call uncertain. Trimming removed 7 bases from V and 7 bases from J, with 20 bases in between. The CDR3 is 15 amino acids. The V gene's germline CDR1 is LNHDA and CDR2 SQIVND (reference sequence). The CDR3 sequence is CASTAGSGLGQPQHF. As DNA, the CDR3 is TGTGCCAGTACTGCGGGTTCGGGGTTGGGGCAGCCCCAGCATTTT.

This clone was seen only once. The chain joins TRBV6-4 to TRBJ2-2; 7 bases are a match to TRBD2. Germline lookup yields CDR1 MRHNA and CDR2 SNTAGT. This CDR3 is 14 amino acids long. The junction had 5 bases not matched to a gene; V was cut back by 2 bases and J by 8 bases. The CDR3 DNA is TGTGCCAGCAGTGACAATCCACTAGCGGGGGAGCTGTTTTTT. This translates into CASSDNPLAGELFF.

There are a few counts of this clone. J is TRBJ1-1 and V is TRBV27; D remains ambiguous. V lost 1 base to trimming and J lost 2 bases, with 8 bases between them. CDR1 and CDR2 (germline): MNHEY, SMNVEV (reference sequence). This CDR3 has 14 amino acids. CDR3 in amino acids: CASSLWGGNTEAFF. CDR3 in DNA: TGTGCCAGCAGTTTATGGGGTGGAAACACTGAAGCTTTCTTT.

The V and J genes are TRBV7-6 and TRBJ2-4; no reliable D call. Germline lookup yields CDR1 SGHVS and CDR2 FNYEAQ. The length of the CDR3 is 15 residues. V was clipped by 2 bases and J by 2 bases, with 10 bases between them. The chain's CDR3 is CASSLNPGSKNIQYF. CDR3 coding DNA: TGTGCCAGCAGCTTAAATCCCGGGTCCAAAAACATTCAGTACTTC. The variable domain in full, completed from reference TRBV7-6 and TRBJ2-4, reads GAGVSQSPRYKVTKRGQDVALRCDPISGHVSLYWYRQALGQGPEFLTYFNYEAQQDKSGLPNDRFSAERPEGSISTLTIQRTEQRDSAMYRCASSLNPGSKNIQYFGAGTRLSVL.

V usage is TRBV6-1 and J usage is TRBJ2-3, with D perhaps TRBD2 (5 bases). Germline lookup yields CDR1 MNHNS and CDR2 SASEGT. With 5 bases removed from V and 0 bases from J, the gap between germline ends came to 9 bases. The CDR3 consists of 14 residues. The CDR3 is CASSQRGSTDTQYF. CDR3 bases: TGTGCCAGCAGTCAACGGGGTAGCACAGATACGCAGTATTTT.

This chain connects TRBV11-2 to TRBJ2-1, with 9 bases identical to TRBD1. Germline CDR1 SGHAT, CDR2 FQNNGV. The CDR3 length is 16 residues. Germline trimming cut 3 bases from V and 1 base from J; bases unmatched to any gene: 4. CDR3 loop: CASSFGGTGSYNEQFF. CDR3 DNA sequence: TGTGCCAGCAGCTTCGGCGGGACAGGGTCCTACAATGAGCAGTTCTTC.

This clone was seen a few times. This sequence joins TRBV4-2 and TRBJ1-2, with D possibly TRBD1 on 6 matching bases. The CDR3 has 18 residues. The ends were cut back, 1 base at V and 4 bases at J, with 22 bases in the middle. Germline CDR1 LGHNA, CDR2 YNFKEQ. CDR3 protein: CASSQALPGQQGGYGYTF. The CDR3 coding sequence is TGTGCCAGCAGCCAAGCATTACCGGGACAACAAGGGGGCTATGGCTACACCTTC.

This clone was detected only a few times. The chain carries TRBV28 and TRBJ2-7; D unresolved. CDR3 length: 11 amino acids. CDR1 and CDR2 (germline): MDHEN, SYDVKM. V lost 3 bases and J lost 5, with 5 bases in between. Here the CDR3 reads CASSFWNEQYF. CDR3 DNA: TGTGCCAGCAGTTTCTGGAACGAGCAGTACTTC.

The chain employs TRBV30 and TRBJ1-6; the D gene is possibly TRBD1 (6 bases). Germline V gene sequence: CDR1 GTSNPN, CDR2 SVGIG (reference sequence). With 6 bases removed from V and 10 bases from J, the gap between germline ends came to 16 bases. This CDR3 comprises 13 residues. Here the CDR3 reads CACHTGMMSPLHF. CDR3 bases: TGTGCCTGCCACACAGGGATGATGTCACCCCTCCACTTT. The variable domain in full, completed from reference TRBV30 and TRBJ1-6, reads SQTIHQWPATLVQPVGSPLSLECTVEGTSNPNLYWYRQAAGRGLQLLFYSVGIGQISSEVPQNLSASRPQDRQFILSSKKLLLSDSGFYLCACHTGMMSPLHFGNGTRLTVT.

The V gene is TRBV9, the J gene TRBJ2-6; D not resolved. The CDR3 is 11 residues long. CDR1 and CDR2 from the germline V gene are SGDLS and YYNGEE. The V gene lost 5 bases and the J gene lost 9 bases, with 6 bases spanning the gap. CDR3 protein: CASRTNNVLTF. The DNA of the CDR3 is TGTGCCAGCAGGACCAACAACGTCCTGACTTTC.

This rearrangement joins TRBV6-5 to TRBJ2-1, with a tentative D call TRBD2 (6 bases). This CDR3 contains 14 residues. The germline V gene encodes CDR1 MNHEY and CDR2 SVGAGI. Deletions cut 7 bases from V and 7 bases from J, with 17 bases between. In nucleotides, the CDR3 is TGTGCCAGCACCCCCACTAGCCTAGATAATGAGCAGTTCTTC. Translated, it gives CASTPTSLDNEQFF.